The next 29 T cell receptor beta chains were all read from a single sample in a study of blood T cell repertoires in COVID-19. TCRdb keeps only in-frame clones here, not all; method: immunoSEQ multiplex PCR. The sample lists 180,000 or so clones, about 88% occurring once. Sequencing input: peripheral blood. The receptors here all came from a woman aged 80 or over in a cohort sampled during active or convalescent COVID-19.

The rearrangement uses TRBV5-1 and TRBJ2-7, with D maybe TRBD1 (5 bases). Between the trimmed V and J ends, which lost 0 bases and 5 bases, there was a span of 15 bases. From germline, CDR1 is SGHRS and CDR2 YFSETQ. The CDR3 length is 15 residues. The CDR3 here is CASSLEGHSLDEQYV. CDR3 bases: TGCGCCAGCAGCTTGGAGGGGCACAGCTTGGACGAGCAGTACGTC.

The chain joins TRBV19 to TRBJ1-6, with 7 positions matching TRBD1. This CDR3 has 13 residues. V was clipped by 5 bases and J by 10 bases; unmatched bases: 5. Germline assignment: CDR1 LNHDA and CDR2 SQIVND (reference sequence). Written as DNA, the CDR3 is TGTGCCAGTAGTCCTCAGGGGGACTCACCCCTCCACTTT. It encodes CASSPQGDSPLHF.

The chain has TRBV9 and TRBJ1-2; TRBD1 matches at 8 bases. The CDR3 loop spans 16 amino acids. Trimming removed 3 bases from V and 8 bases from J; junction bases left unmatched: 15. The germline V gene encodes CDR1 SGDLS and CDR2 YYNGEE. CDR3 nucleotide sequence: TGTGCCAGCAGCGCCTTGGACAGGGCCAGCCAGGGAGGCTACACCTTC. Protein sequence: CASSALDRASQGGYTF.

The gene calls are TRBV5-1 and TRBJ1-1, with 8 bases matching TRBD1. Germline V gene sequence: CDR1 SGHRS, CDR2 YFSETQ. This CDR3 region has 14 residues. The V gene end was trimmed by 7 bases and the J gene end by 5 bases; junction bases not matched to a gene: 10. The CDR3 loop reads CASGAGGLGTEAFF. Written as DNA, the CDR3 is TGCGCCAGCGGGGCAGGGGGCTTGGGTACTGAAGCTTTCTTT.

In DNA form, the CDR3 reads TGTGCCAGCTCACCAGGGAGCGACTATGGCTACACCTTC. Translation: CASSPGSDYGYTF. V is TRBV18 and J is TRBJ1-2, with unresolved D. This CDR3 comprises 13 residues. Germline V gene sequence: CDR1 KGHSH, CDR2 LQKENI. With 2 bases removed from V and 3 bases from J, the gap between germline ends came to 7 bases.

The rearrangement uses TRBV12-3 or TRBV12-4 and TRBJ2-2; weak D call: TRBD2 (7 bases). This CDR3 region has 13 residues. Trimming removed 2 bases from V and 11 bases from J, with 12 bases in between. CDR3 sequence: CASSLRGGFELFF. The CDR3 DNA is TGTGCCAGCAGTTTAAGGGGGGGGTTCGAGCTGTTTTTT.

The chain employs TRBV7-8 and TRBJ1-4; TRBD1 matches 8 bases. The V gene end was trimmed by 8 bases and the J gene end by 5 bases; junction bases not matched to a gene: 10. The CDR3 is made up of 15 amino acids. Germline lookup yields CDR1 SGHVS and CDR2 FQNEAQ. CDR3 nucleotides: TGTGCCAGCGGCCCTACTCGGACAGGGAATGAAAAACTGTTTTTT. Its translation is CASGPTRTGNEKLFF.

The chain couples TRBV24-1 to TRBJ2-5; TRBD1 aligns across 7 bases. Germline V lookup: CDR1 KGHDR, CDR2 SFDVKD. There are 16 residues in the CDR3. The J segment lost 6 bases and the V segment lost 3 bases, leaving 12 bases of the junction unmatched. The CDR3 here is CATSDASTGLVKTQYF. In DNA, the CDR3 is TGTGCCACCAGTGATGCATCGACAGGGTTAGTAAAGACCCAGTACTTC.

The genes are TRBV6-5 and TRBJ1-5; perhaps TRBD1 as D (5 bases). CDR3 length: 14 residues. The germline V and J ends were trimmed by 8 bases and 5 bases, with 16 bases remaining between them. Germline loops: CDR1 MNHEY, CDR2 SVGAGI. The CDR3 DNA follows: TGTGCCAGCTCACCCATGGGGCTAGATCAGCCCCAGCATTTT. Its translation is CASSPMGLDQPQHF.

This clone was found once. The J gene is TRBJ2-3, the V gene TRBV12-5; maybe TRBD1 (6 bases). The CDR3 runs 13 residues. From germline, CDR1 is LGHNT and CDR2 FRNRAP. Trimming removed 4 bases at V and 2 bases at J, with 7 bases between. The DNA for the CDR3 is TGTGCTAGTGGTTCAGGGGACACAGATACGCAGTATTTT. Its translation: CASGSGDTDTQYF.

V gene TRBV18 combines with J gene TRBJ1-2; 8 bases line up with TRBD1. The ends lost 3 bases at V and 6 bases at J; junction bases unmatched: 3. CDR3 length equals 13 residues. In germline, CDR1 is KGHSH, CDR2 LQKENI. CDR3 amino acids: CASSPGQGDGYTF. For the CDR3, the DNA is TGTGCCAGCTCACCCGGACAGGGTGATGGCTACACCTTC.

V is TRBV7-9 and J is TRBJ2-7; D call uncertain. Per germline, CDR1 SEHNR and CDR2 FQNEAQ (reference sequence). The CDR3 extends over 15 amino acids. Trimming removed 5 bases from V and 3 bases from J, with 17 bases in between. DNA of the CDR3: TGTGCCAGCAGCCCATCAGGCGTTTGGATCTACGAGCAGTACTTC. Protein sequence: CASSPSGVWIYEQYF.

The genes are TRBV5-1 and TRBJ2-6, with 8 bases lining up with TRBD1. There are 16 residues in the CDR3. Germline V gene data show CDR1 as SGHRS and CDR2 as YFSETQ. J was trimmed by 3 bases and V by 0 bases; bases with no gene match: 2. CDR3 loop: CASSLGTGFGANVLTF. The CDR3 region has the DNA TGCGCCAGCAGCTTGGGGACAGGGTTTGGGGCCAACGTCCTGACTTTC.

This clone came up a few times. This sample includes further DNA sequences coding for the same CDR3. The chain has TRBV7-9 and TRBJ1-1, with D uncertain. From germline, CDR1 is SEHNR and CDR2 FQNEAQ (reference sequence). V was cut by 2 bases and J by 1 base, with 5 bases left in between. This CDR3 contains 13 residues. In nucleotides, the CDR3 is TGTGCCAGCAGCTTAACACCGAACACTGAAGCTTTCTTT. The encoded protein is CASSLTPNTEAFF.

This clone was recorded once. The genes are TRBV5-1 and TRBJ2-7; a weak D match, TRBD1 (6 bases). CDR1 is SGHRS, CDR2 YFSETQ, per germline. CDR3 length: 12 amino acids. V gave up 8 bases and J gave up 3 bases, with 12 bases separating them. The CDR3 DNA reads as TGCGCCAGTAGGGACACTTACTACGAGCAGTACTTC. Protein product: CASRDTYYEQYF. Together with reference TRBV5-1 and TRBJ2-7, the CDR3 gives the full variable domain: KAGVTQTPRYLIKTRGQQVTLSCSPISGHRSVSWYQQTPGQGLQFLFEYFSETQRNKGNFPGRFSGRQFSNSRSEMNVSTLELGDSALYLCASRDTYYEQYFGPGTRLTVT.

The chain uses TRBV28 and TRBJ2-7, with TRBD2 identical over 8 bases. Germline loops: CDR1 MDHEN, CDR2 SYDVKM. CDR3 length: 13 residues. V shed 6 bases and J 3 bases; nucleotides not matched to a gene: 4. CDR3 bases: TGTGCCAGCAGGGGCGGGGGGATCTACGAGCAGTACTTC. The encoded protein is CASRGGGIYEQYF.

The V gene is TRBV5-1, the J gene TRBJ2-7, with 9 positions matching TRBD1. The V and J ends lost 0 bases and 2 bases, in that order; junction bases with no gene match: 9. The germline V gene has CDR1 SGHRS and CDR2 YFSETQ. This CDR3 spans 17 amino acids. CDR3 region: CASSLGTGEIKAYEQYF. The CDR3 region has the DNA TGCGCCAGCAGCTTGGGGACAGGGGAAATAAAGGCCTACGAGCAGTACTTC.

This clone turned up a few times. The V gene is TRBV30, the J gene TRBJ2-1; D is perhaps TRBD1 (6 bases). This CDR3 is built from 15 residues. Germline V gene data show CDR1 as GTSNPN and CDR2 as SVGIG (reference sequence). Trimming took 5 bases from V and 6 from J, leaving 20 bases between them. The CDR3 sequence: CAWGHGWGPGNEQFF. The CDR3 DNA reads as TGTGCCTGGGGACATGGTTGGGGGCCGGGCAATGAGCAGTTCTTC.

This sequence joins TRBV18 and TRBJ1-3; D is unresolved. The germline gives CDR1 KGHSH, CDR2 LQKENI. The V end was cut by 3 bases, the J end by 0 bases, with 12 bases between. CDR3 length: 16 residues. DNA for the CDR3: TGTGCCAGCTCACCCCGTCAATCGGGCTCTGGAAACACCATATATTTT. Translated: CASSPRQSGSGNTIYF.

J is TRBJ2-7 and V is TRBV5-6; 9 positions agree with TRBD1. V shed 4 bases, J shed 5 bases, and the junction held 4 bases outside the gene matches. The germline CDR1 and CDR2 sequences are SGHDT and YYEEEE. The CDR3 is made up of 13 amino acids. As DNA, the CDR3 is TGTGCCAGCAGCATTACAGGGGGCAACGAGCAGTACGTC. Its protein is CASSITGGNEQYV.

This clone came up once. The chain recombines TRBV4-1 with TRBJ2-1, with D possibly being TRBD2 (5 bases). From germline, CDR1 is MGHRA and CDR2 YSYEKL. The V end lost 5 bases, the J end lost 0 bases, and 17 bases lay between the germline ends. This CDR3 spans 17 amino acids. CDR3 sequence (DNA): TGCGCCAGCAGCGAACCTTATGGAGGACCCTCCTACAATGAGCAGTTCTTC. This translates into CASSEPYGGPSYNEQFF.

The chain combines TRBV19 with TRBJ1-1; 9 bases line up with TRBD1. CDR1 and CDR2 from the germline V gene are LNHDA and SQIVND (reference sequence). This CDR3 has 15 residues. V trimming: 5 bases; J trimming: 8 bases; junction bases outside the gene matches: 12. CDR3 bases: TGTGCCAGTAGTCCGCAGACAGGGGGAAAGACCGAAGCTTTCTTT. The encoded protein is CASSPQTGGKTEAFF.

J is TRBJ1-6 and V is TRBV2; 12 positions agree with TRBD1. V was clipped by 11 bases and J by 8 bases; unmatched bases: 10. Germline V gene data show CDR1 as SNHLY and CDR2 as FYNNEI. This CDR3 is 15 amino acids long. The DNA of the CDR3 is TGTGCCGGAAGACGGGACAGGGGGCAGGATTCACCCCTCCACTTT. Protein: CAGRRDRGQDSPLHF.

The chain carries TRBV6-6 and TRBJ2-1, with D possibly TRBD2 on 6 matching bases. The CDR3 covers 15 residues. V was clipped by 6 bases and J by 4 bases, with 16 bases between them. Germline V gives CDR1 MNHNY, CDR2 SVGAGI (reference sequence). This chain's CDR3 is CASSPRGSTYNEQFF. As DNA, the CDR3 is TGTGCCAGCAGCCCCCGGGGGAGTACTTACAATGAGCAGTTCTTC.

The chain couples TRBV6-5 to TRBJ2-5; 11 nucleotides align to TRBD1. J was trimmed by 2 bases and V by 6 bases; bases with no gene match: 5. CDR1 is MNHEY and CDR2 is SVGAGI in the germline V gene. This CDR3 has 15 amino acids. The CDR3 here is CASRAGTGGQETQYF. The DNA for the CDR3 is TGTGCCAGCAGGGCCGGGACAGGGGGTCAAGAGACCCAGTACTTC.

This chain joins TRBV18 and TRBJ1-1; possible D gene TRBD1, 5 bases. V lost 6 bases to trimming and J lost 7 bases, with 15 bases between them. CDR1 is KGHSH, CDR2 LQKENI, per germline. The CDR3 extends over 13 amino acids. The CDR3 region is CASSQGVPGEAFF. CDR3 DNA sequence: TGTGCCAGCTCCCAAGGGGTACCAGGTGAAGCTTTCTTT.

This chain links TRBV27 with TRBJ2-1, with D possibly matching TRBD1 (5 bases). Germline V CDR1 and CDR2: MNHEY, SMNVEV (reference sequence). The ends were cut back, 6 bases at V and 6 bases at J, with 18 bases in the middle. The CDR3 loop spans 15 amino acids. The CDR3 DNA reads TGTGCCAGCAGATCCCCGGGCCAGGGTCGCAATGAGCAGTTCTTC. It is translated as CASRSPGQGRNEQFF.

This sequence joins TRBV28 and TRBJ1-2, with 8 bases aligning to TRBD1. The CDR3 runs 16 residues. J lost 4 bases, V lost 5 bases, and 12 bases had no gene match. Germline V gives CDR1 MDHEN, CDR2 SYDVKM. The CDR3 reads CASSTLRQGASYGYTF. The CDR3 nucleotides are TGTGCCAGCAGTACCTTGAGGCAGGGGGCGAGCTATGGCTACACCTTC.

The CDR3 here is CASSDPGTGFPSYNEQFF. The CDR3 DNA reads TGTGCCAGCAGCGACCCCGGGACAGGGTTCCCGTCCTACAATGAGCAGTTCTTC. The V and J genes are TRBV9 and TRBJ2-1, with 9 bases fitting TRBD1. V shed 3 bases, J shed 1 base, and the junction held 11 bases outside the gene matches. The germline CDR1 and CDR2 sequences are SGDLS and YYNGEE. CDR3 size: 18 residues.